Each of the 26 T cell receptor beta chains below was sequenced from the same sample in a study of regulatory T cells in long-lasting Graves disease. The time point here: persistent/refractory GD, antithyroid drugs over 5 years with positive TRAb. Preparation of the TCR library used RNA extracted from PBMCs. Through Arm-PCR of CDR3 regions and iRepertoire HTBI primers, TCR beta libraries were built. TCRdb reprocessed the multiplex PCR reads with MiXCR, giving one entry per CDR3 protein. The data hold fewer than 450,000 distinct CDR3 sequences, with about a quarter observed a single time. This sample comprised peripheral blood mononuclear cells (PBMCs), obtained when the disease was refractory, from a patient treated with antithyroid drugs. These receptors all stem from a female donor with Graves disease.

This clonotype was seen ten or more times. This chain uses TRBV5-1 with TRBJ2-7, with D maybe TRBD2 (5 bases). Germline CDR1 is SGHRS and CDR2 is YFSETQ. Deletions cut 1 base from V and 0 bases from J, with 14 bases between. The CDR3 is made up of 16 amino acids. CDR3 region: CASSLTPAGLSYEQYF. CDR3 sequence (DNA): TGCGCCAGCAGCTTGACCCCGGCGGGCCTCTCCTACGAGCAGTACTTC.

This clonotype was detected many times. This sequence joins TRBV2 and TRBJ1-2, with D uncertain. Trimming removed 4 bases from V and 8 bases from J, with 11 bases in between. Per the germline V gene, CDR1 is SNHLY and CDR2 is FYNNEI. The CDR3 extends over 12 amino acids. This chain's CDR3 is CASSVPNGGYTF. The CDR3 DNA is TGTGCCAGCAGTGTTCCGAATGGCGGCTACACCTTC.

In its sample, this clonotype was seen a few times. The rearrangement uses TRBV7-2 and TRBJ2-3, with a tentative D call TRBD2 (5 bases). V was cut by 5 bases and J by 1 base, with 16 bases left in between. Germline lookup yields CDR1 SGHTA and CDR2 FQGNSA. The CDR3 has 16 residues. The CDR3 protein is CASSPSRYSRTDTQYF. The CDR3 DNA sequence: TGTGCCAGCAGCCCTAGCCGGTACAGTCGCACAGATACGCAGTATTTT.

Here the CDR3 reads CSVASDREDWTEAFF. For the CDR3, the DNA is TGCAGCGTGGCTTCCGACAGGGAAGATTGGACTGAAGCTTTCTTT. The rearrangement joins TRBV29-1 to TRBJ1-1, with TRBD1 matching 7 bases. The CDR3 sequence is 15 residues long. Losses at the gene ends were 6 bases for V and 5 bases for J; bases not matched to a gene: 15. Per germline, CDR1 SQVTM and CDR2 ANQGSEA.

This clonotype was recorded a few times. The chain uses TRBV29-1 and TRBJ1-1, with a tentative D call TRBD1 (6 bases). The germline gives CDR1 SQVTM, CDR2 ANQGSEA. V dropped 5 bases and J dropped 5 bases, with 12 bases sitting between them. This CDR3 region has 12 residues. The CDR3 reads CSVTGMGTEAFF. For the CDR3, the DNA is TGCAGCGTTACAGGGATGGGAACTGAAGCTTTCTTT.

The sample holds many counts of this clonotype. The chain has TRBV25-1 and TRBJ1-2; 8 bases agree with TRBD1. The germline gives CDR1 MGHDK, CDR2 SYGVNS. This CDR3 region has 14 residues. The V and J ends lost 4 bases and 6 bases, in that order; junction bases with no gene match: 7. The CDR3 protein is CASSGGQELHGYTF. CDR3 coding DNA: TGTGCCAGCAGTGGGGGACAGGAACTTCATGGCTACACCTTC.

In this sample, this clonotype turned up a few times. The chain combines TRBV2 with TRBJ2-6; D may be TRBD1 (5 bases). The V gene lost 6 bases and the J gene lost 1 base, with 19 bases spanning the gap. Germline CDR1 SNHLY, CDR2 FYNNEI. The CDR3 runs 18 residues. The CDR3 coding sequence is TGTGCCAGCAGCGGTGCAGGACACCTGTTATCTGGGGCCAACGTCCTGACTTTC. Its protein product is CASSGAGHLLSGANVLTF.

This clonotype was counted many times. The chain has TRBV7-8 and TRBJ2-5, with D tentatively TRBD1 or TRBD2 (5 bases each). The CDR3 consists of 20 residues. Germline lookup yields CDR1 SGHVS and CDR2 FQNEAQ. V lost 4 bases and J lost 0, with 27 bases in between. The CDR3 region is CASSSIYGGTADRYQETQYF. The CDR3 coding sequence is TGTGCCAGCAGCTCCATCTATGGGGGTACCGCCGATCGGTACCAAGAGACCCAGTACTTC.

V gene TRBV5-4 combines with J gene TRBJ2-7; D remains unclear. Per germline, CDR1 SGHNT and CDR2 YYREEE (reference sequence). This CDR3 contains 12 residues. V lost 3 bases to trimming and J lost 7 bases, with 11 bases between them. CDR3 DNA sequence: TGTGCCAGCAGCTCCCCCAAATTAGAGCAGTACTTC. This encodes CASSSPKLEQYF.

Comment on this clonotype: A clone one base away is much larger, so this may be a read error. The V call is TRBV2, the J call TRBJ1-5; the D is unclear. The CDR3 extends over 14 amino acids. Germline V gene lookup returns CDR1 SNHLY and CDR2 FYNNEI. The CDR3 sequence is CACSVVKLDQPQHF. DNA of the CDR3: TGTGCCTGCAGTGTTGTCAAATTAGATCAGCCCCAGCATTTT.

The chain has TRBV19 and TRBJ1-1; TRBD1 matches 9 bases. Losses at the gene ends were 7 bases for V and 0 bases for J; bases not matched to a gene: 15. Germline CDR1 LNHDA, CDR2 SQIVND (reference sequence). The length of the CDR3 is 18 residues. As DNA, the CDR3 is TGTGCCAGTACCTACAGCGCTGGACAGGGGCTTATGAACACTGAAGCTTTCTTT. Encoded protein: CASTYSAGQGLMNTEAFF.

This clonotype was seen only a few times. This CDR3 is CASPLGQRNQPQHF. Here the CDR3 DNA reads TGTGCCAGCCCTCTGGGGCAGCGCAATCAGCCCCAGCATTTT. The V call is TRBV27, the J call TRBJ1-5, with D possibly being TRBD1 (5 bases). Germline-derived CDR1 and CDR2 are MNHEY and SMNVEV (reference sequence). The CDR3 spans 14 residues. V shed 8 bases and J shed 2 bases, with 13 bases lying between them.

This clonotype has more than one count but fewer than ten. The chain recombines TRBV29-1 with TRBJ2-7; the D gene is possibly TRBD2 (6 bases). Germline V gene sequence: CDR1 SQVTM, CDR2 ANQGSEA. Trimming cost V 6 bases and J 3 bases, with 18 bases left between them. This CDR3 has 14 amino acids. CDR3 bases: TGCAGCGTCGAGGTTTGGGGAGGAGACTACGAGCAGTACTTC. Protein sequence: CSVEVWGGDYEQYF.

The chain recombines TRBV6-2 or TRBV6-3 with TRBJ1-5, with 10 bases lining up with TRBD1. Germline trimming cut 6 bases from V and 3 bases from J; bases unmatched to any gene: 5. The CDR3 extends over 15 amino acids. Germline V lookup: CDR1 MNHEY, CDR2 SVGEGT. The CDR3 protein is CASRGGQGLNQPQHF. The DNA for the CDR3 is TGTGCCAGCAGGGGGGGACAGGGGCTCAATCAGCCCCAGCATTTT.

The V call is TRBV5-1, the J call TRBJ1-2; no definite D call. V gave up 2 bases and J gave up 5 bases, with 13 bases separating them. CDR1 SGHRS and CDR2 YFSETQ come from the germline V gene. The CDR3 is made up of 14 amino acids. In nucleotides, the CDR3 is TGCGCCAGCAGCTTTAGGGATCCCGGGTATGGCTACACCTTC. Its protein product is CASSFRDPGYGYTF. Looking up the rest from reference TRBV5-1 and TRBJ1-2 gives the full variable domain: KAGVTQTPRYLIKTRGQQVTLSCSPISGHRSVSWYQQTPGQGLQFLFEYFSETQRNKGNFPGRFSGRQFSNSRSEMNVSTLELGDSALYLCASSFRDPGYGYTFGSGTRLTVV.

CDR3 protein: CSALTGESLEQYF. DNA of the CDR3: TGCAGTGCGTTGACAGGGGAGTCTCTCGAGCAGTACTTC. The chain uses TRBV20-1 and TRBJ2-7; TRBD1 agrees at 8 bases. Germline loops: CDR1 DFQATT, CDR2 SNEGSKA (reference sequence). V lost 6 bases to trimming and J lost 6 bases; unmatched junction nucleotides: 10. The CDR3 is 13 amino acids.

This clonotype was picked up one time. This rearrangement joins TRBV6-4 to TRBJ2-1; D unclear. Germline assignment: CDR1 MRHNA and CDR2 SNTAGT. With 5 bases removed from V and 7 bases from J, the gap between germline ends came to 18 bases. The CDR3 sequence is 15 residues long. The CDR3 region is CASSYDAADQNEQFF. CDR3 sequence (DNA): TGTGCCAGCAGTTACGACGCGGCTGACCAGAATGAGCAGTTCTTC.

This clonotype appeared a few times. The rearrangement uses TRBV11-3 and TRBJ1-3, with a possible D match to TRBD1 (5 bases). Trimming removed 4 bases from V and 3 bases from J, with 13 bases in between. The germline gives CDR1 SGHNT, CDR2 YENEEA. This CDR3 region has 15 residues. The DNA of the CDR3 is TGTGCCAGCAGCTCAACCGGGACCGGTGGAAACACCATATATTTT. This sequence encodes CASSSTGTGGNTIYF.

The V gene is TRBV11-3, the J gene TRBJ2-7; D possibly corresponds to TRBD2 (5 bases). The V and J ends lost 4 bases and 7 bases respectively, with 14 bases between them. CDR3 length: 13 residues. The germline CDR1 and CDR2 sequences are SGHNT and YENEEA. CDR3 loop: CASSYRGSGEQYF. The CDR3 nucleotides are TGTGCCAGCAGCTACCGAGGGTCCGGGGAGCAGTACTTC.

As for this clonotype: One end of the junction is discordant with germline, which a read error may explain. This chain joins TRBV13 and TRBJ2-7; tentatively, D is TRBD1 (6 bases). This CDR3 is built from 14 residues. The germline V gene has CDR1 PRHDT and CDR2 FYEKMQ (reference sequence). The CDR3 DNA follows: TGCGCCAGCAGCCCCGGACCCAGGGGCGGCGAGCAGTACTTC. This codes for CASSPGPRGGEQYF.

The rearrangement joins TRBV15 to TRBJ2-1; tentatively, D is TRBD2 (6 bases). Between the trimmed V and J ends, which lost 3 bases and 1 base, there was a span of 13 bases. This CDR3 spans 16 amino acids. The germline V gene encodes CDR1 LNHNV and CDR2 YYDKDF (reference sequence). CDR3 sequence (DNA): TGTGCCACCAGCAGGCCCGGAGGGCTGTCCTACAATGAGCAGTTCTTC. This gives the protein CATSRPGGLSYNEQFF.

This clonotype came up many times. The chain carries TRBV28 and TRBJ2-7; a possible D gene is TRBD2 (5 bases). Per germline, CDR1 MDHEN and CDR2 SYDVKM. This CDR3 contains 13 residues. The V gene lost 1 base and the J gene lost 6 bases, with 10 bases spanning the gap. The CDR3 sequence is CASSLFGVGEQYF. As DNA, the CDR3 is TGTGCCAGCAGTTTATTCGGGGTTGGCGAGCAGTACTTC.

This clonotype was seen a handful of times. V is TRBV11-2 and J is TRBJ1-1; D is unclear. The CDR3 runs 15 residues. V was clipped by 6 bases and J by 0 bases, with 14 bases between them. Germline V CDR1 and CDR2: SGHAT, FQNNGV. Here the CDR3 reads CASRRPGGMNTEAFF. In nucleotides, the CDR3 is TGTGCCAGCAGGCGCCCGGGTGGGATGAACACTGAAGCTTTCTTT.

Ten or more counts support this clonotype. The chain recombines TRBV5-1 with TRBJ1-1; no definite D call. Germline V gene lookup returns CDR1 SGHRS and CDR2 YFSETQ. CDR3 size: 14 residues. Trimming took off 6 bases at V and 1 base at J, with 13 bases between the two ends. The CDR3 DNA sequence: TGCGCCAGCAAACCAATGGAGCCGAACACTGAAGCTTTCTTT. Its protein is CASKPMEPNTEAFF.

This clonotype was recorded a few times. The V and J genes are TRBV15 and TRBJ2-5; D perhaps matches TRBD2 (5 bases). The CDR3 loop spans 14 amino acids. Germline values: CDR1 LNHNV, CDR2 YYDKDF (reference sequence). Trimming removed 1 base from V and 6 bases from J, with 12 bases in between. The CDR3 region has the DNA TGTGCCACCAGCAGAGGGACGGGATTTAAGACCCAGTACTTC. It encodes CATSRGTGFKTQYF.

This clonotype was counted ten times or more. The chain couples TRBV6-2 or TRBV6-3 to TRBJ1-1; D possibly corresponds to TRBD1 (6 bases). The germline V and J ends were trimmed by 4 bases and 1 base, with 10 bases remaining between them. The CDR3 covers 14 residues. CDR1 is MNHEY and CDR2 is SVGEGT in the germline V gene. The CDR3 DNA reads as TGTGCCAGCAGTTGGGGGACACGGAACACTGAAGCTTTCTTT. This translates into CASSWGTRNTEAFF.